This T cell receptor beta chain was sequenced in a study of blood T cell repertoires in COVID-19. Assay: immunoSEQ multiplex PCR; the TCRdb copy retains only in-frame clones and omits some. The data contain around 300,000 clones, under 90% of them singletons. Germline-derived CDR1 and CDR2 are LGHDT and YNNKEL (reference sequence). There are 14 residues in the CDR3. Deletions cut 0 bases from V and 2 bases from J, with 8 bases between. This TCR derives from a man aged 50-60 years with acute or convalescent COVID-19. The sample consisted of peripheral blood. The chain recombines TRBV3-1 (or the pseudogene TRBV3-2) with TRBJ2-7; the D is unclear. The CDR3, as DNA: TGTGCCAGCAGCCAAGATCATCTAACCTACGAGCAGTACTTC. Its protein product is CASSQDHLTYEQYF.